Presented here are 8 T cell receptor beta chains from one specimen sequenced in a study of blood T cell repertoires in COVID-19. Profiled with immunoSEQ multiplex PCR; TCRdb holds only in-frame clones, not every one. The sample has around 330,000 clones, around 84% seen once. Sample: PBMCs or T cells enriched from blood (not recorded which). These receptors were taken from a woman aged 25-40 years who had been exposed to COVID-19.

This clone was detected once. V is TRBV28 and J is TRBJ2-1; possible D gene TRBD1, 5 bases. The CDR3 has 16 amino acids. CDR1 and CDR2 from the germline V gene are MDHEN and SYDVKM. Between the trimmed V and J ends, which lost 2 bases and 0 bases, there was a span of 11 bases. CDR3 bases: TGTGCCAGCAGTTTAGTGGGGCCGAGCTCCTACAATGAGCAGTTCTTC. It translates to CASSLVGPSSYNEQFF. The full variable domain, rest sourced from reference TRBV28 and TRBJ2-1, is DVKVTQSSRYLVKRTGEKVFLECVQDMDHENMFWYRQDPGLGLRLIYFSYDVKMKEKGDIPEGYSVSREKKERFSLILESASTNQTSMYLCASSLVGPSSYNEQFFGPGTRLTVL.

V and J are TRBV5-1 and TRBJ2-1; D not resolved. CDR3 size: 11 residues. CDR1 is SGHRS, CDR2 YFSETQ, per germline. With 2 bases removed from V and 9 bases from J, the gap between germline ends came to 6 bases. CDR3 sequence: CASSFTGEQFF. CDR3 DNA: TGCGCCAGCAGCTTTACCGGTGAGCAGTTCTTC.

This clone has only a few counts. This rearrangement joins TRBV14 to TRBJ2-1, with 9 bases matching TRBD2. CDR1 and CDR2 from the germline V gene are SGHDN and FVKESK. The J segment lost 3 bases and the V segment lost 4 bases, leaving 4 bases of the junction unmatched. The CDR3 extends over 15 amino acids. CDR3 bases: TGTGCCAGCAGCCTCGGGACTAGCCTCTACAATGAGCAGTTCTTC. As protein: CASSLGTSLYNEQFF. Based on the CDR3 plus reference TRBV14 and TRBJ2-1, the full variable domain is EAGVTQFPSHSVIEKGQTVTLRCDPISGHDNLYWYRRVMGKEIKFLLHFVKESKQDESGMPNNRFLAERTGGTYSTLKVQPAELEDSGVYFCASSLGTSLYNEQFFGPGTRLTVL.

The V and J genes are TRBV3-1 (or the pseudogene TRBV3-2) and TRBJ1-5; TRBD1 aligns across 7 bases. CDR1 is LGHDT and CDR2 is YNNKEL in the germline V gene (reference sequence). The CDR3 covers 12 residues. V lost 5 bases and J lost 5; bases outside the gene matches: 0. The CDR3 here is CASSDRDQPQHF. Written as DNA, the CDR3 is TGTGCCAGCAGCGACAGGGATCAGCCCCAGCATTTT.

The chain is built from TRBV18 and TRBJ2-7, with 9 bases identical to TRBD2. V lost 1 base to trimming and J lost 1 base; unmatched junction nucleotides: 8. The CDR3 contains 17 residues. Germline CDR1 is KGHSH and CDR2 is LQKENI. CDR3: CASSPQGLAGRSYEQYF. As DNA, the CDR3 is TGTGCCAGCTCACCACAGGGGCTAGCGGGGAGATCCTACGAGCAGTACTTC.

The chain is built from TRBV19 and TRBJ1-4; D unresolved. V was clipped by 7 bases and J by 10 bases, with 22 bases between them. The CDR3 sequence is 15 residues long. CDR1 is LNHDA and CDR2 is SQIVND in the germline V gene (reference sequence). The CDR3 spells CASKADNQGIGKLFF. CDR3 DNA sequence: TGTGCCAGTAAAGCGGATAACCAAGGGATTGGAAAACTGTTTTTT.

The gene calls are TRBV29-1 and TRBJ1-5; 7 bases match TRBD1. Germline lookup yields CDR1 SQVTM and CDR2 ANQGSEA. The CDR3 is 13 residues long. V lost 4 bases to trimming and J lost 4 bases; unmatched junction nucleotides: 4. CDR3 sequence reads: CSVGGDRNQPQHF. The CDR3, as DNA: TGCAGCGTTGGGGGGGACAGAAATCAGCCCCAGCATTTT.

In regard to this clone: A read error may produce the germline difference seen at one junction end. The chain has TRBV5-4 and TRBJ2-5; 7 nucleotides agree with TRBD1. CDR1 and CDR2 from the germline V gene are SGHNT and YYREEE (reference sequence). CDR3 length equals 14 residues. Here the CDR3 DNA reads TGTGTCAGCAGCGCGACAGGGTTAGGAGAGACCCAGTACTTC. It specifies CVSSATGLGETQYF.